The entry below describes one T cell receptor (beta chain). Germline CDR1 is GTSNPN and CDR2 is SVGIG (reference sequence). The V and J ends lost 1 base and 3 bases, in that order; junction bases with no gene match: 7. This CDR3 is 16 amino acids long. This record belongs to a study of shared T cell receptors in the human thymus. The repertoire was sequenced with immunoSEQ multiplex PCR; TCRdb's copy has only in-frame clones and lacks some. The table includes some 640,000 clones, about 87% detected once. These data were likewise used in another study, on human thymus T cells. That work contributes: Donors consisted of healthy Finnish infants (having corrective surgery for congenital heart defects). Thymus specimens were resections from corrective heart surgery. Thymic and blood repertoires showed apparently biased V and J gene usage. Thymic TCR repertoires of unrelated people reportedly overlapped highly.

This chain uses TRBV30 with TRBJ2-3, with 10 bases that match TRBD1. Source material: thymocytes. The receptor's source is a boy in the first two years of life with a congenital heart defect. This CDR3 reads CAWSATGTGETDTQYF. CDR3 nucleotide sequence: TGTGCCTGGAGTGCTACCGGGACAGGGGAAACAGATACGCAGTATTTT.